The 2 T cell receptor beta chains below come from one sample, sequenced in a study of T cell responses to AZD1222 COVID-19 vaccine. The method was immunoSEQ multiplex PCR; TCRdb's version includes in-frame clones alone and lacks a portion of them. Among 150,000 or so clones listed, roughly 91% were seen once. The material sequenced was peripheral blood, taken on day 0 of AZD1222 vaccination. The receptors originated from an adult in good health.

This clone appeared once. The chain carries TRBV19 and TRBJ2-7; tentative D call: TRBD2 (6 bases). CDR3 length: 15 residues. The V and J ends lost 3 bases and 2 bases respectively, with 14 bases between them. Looked up from germline, CDR1 is LNHDA and CDR2 is SQIVND (reference sequence). The CDR3 DNA is TGTGCCAGTAGTATGATTGCGGGGACGGCCTACGAGCAGTACTTC. Translated: CASSMIAGTAYEQYF.

The rearrangement joins TRBV18 to TRBJ1-4, with D unresolved. From germline, CDR1 is KGHSH and CDR2 LQKENI. The CDR3 extends over 12 amino acids. Trimming took 1 base from V and 10 from J, leaving 7 bases between them. CDR3 in amino acids: CASSPLVGKLFF. In DNA, the CDR3 is TGTGCCAGCTCACCACTCGTCGGAAAACTGTTTTTT.